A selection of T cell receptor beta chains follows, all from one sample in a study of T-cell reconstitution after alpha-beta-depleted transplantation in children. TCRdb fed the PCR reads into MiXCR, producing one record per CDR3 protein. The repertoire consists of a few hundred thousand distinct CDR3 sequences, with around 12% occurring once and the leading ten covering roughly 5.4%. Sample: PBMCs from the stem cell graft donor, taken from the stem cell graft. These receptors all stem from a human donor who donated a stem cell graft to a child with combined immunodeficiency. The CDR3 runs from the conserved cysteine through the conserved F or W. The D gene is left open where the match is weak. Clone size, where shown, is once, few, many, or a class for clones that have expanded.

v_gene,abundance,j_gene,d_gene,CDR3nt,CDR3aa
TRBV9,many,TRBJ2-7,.,TGTGCCAGCAGCGTAGCTCCAGGTCCTCCAAACGAGCAGTACTTC,CASSVAPGPPNEQYF
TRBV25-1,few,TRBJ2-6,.,TGTGCCAGCAGTGATACGTTAGGGTCAGCCGGGGCCAACGTCCTGACTTTC,CASSDTLGSAGANVLTF
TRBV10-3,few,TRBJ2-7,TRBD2,TGTGCCATCAGGGGACTAGCGGAATCCTACGAGCAGTACTTC,CAIRGLAESYEQYF
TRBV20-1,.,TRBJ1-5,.,TGCAGTGCCTCCGTCAGCGGGCCCAATCAGCCCCAGCATTTT,CSASVSGPNQPQHF
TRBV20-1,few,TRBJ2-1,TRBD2,TGCAGTGCTAGAGATTACACTAGCGGGAGAGAGGTCTTC,CSARDYTSGREVF
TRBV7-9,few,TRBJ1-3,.,TGTGCCAGCAGCCCAAAATTGAGGATTGGAAACACCATATATTTT,CASSPKLRIGNTIYF
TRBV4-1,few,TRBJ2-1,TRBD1,TGCGCCAGCAGCCAAGGAGGACAGGGGGCGAACAATGAGCAGTTCTTC,CASSQGGQGANNEQFF
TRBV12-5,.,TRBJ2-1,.,TGTGCTAGTGGTTTCGACAGAGACAATGAGCAGTTCTTC,CASGFDRDNEQFF
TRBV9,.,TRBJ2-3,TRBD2,TGTGCCAGCAGCATCAGCGGGGGGAACACAGATACGCAGTATTTT,CASSISGGNTDTQYF
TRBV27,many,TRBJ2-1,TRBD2,TGTGCCAGCAGTTTATTGGGAGGGTTAGCCTACAATGAGCAGTTCTTC,CASSLLGGLAYNEQFF
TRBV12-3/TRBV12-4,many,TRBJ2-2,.,TGTGCCAGCAGCCCCGTCGCGTCGAACACCGGGGAGCTGTTTTTT,CASSPVASNTGELFF
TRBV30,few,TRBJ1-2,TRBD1,TGTGCCTGGGAGGCGGGACAGCTCCTCTATGGCTACACCTTC,CAWEAGQLLYGYTF
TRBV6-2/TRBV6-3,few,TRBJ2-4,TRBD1,TGTGCCAGCAGTTTCCCTGGACAGGGGGCCAAAAACATTCAGTACTTC,CASSFPGQGAKNIQYF
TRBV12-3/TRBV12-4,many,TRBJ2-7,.,TGTGCCGCCTGGGGGCGTCAGTCCTACGAGCAGTACTTC,CAAWGRQSYEQYF
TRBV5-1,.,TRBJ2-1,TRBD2,TGCGCCAGCAGCATCCTAGCGGGAGGGCCCTACAATGAGCAGTTCTTC,CASSILAGGPYNEQFF
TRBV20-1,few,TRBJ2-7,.,TGCAGTGCTAAGCGGCCAGGGAGCTCCTACGAGCAGTACTTC,CSAKRPGSSYEQYF